This TCR beta chain was recovered during a study of T-cell reconstitution after alpha-beta-depleted transplantation in children. Notes on the study in general: At one year after transplant, newly produced T cells mostly accounted for T-cell counts and diversity.

This clonotype was detected many times. Its antigen is as yet unknown. Molecular barcoding with unique molecular identifiers was used for the TCRbeta library. In TCRdb, the PCR reads were re-called with MiXCR into one record per CDR3 protein. This table holds about 290,000 distinct CDR3 sequences, around 10% found once. The V gene's germline CDR1 is SGHRS and CDR2 YFSETQ. The CDR3 covers 16 residues. V lost 0 bases, J lost 1 base, and 3 bases stayed unmatched. The material was PBMCs, obtained before TCRalphabeta/CD19-depleted stem cell transplant. V and J are TRBV5-1 and TRBJ2-1; 8 nucleotides align to TRBD2. This receptor was identified in a boy younger than two with acute myeloid leukemia, due to receive a stem cell transplant. CDR3 in DNA: TGCGCCAGCAGCTTGGGGGCGGGAGGATCCTACAATGAGCAGTTCTTC. Translation: CASSLGAGGSYNEQFF.